Described below is a single T cell receptor (beta chain) sequence and its context. The data stem from a study of cytomegalovirus exposure and HLA in healthy donors. Primers: 60 Vbeta forward and 13 Jbeta reverse. Repertoires were generated with immunoSEQ multiplex PCR, while TCRdb's copy carries only in-frame clones and drops some. In the table there are roughly 100,000 clones, about three quarters of which are singletons. V was clipped by 3 bases and J by 6 bases; unmatched bases: 3. This CDR3 is 15 amino acids long. Germline-derived CDR1 and CDR2 are SGHTA and FQGNSA. These donors, healthy bone marrow donors, were studied.

Sequenced: PBMCs. The J gene is TRBJ2-7, the V gene TRBV7-2, with TRBD2 matching over 15 bases. This receptor was identified in a middle-aged woman in good health and CMV-seropositive. As DNA, the CDR3 is TGTGCCAGCAGCTTCGCGGGACTAGCGGGGGGCGAGCAGTACTTC. Translated, it gives CASSFAGLAGGEQYF. Full variable domain (missing parts from reference TRBV7-2 and TRBJ2-7): GAGVSQSPSNKVTEKGKDVELRCDPISGHTALYWYRQSLGQGLEFLIYFQGNSAPDKSGLPSDRFSAERTGGSVSTLTIQRTQQEDSAVYLCASSFAGLAGGEQYFGPGTRLTVT.